This TCR beta chain is from a study of vaccination effects on CD4 cells after COVID-19. As for the study in general: A median of 72 days separated the second dose and sampling.

Note on this clone: Its specificity is not known.

Antigen-specific CD4+ T cells expanded by the ViraFEST assay with viral peptide pools were then sequenced. Isolating CD4+ T cells followed approximately ten days of culture. It was two doses of either the BNT162b2 or mRNA-1273 vaccine that participants received. On both days 3 and 7, half of the culture medium was replaced with IL-2 medium. Study results and caveats: Infection-derived and vaccine-derived clones contracted markedly late after vaccination. Researchers reported few convalescent patients and no early post-infection timepoints in the study.

This table comes from immunoSEQ multiplex PCR, and its TCRdb copy is limited to in-frame clones, with some not included. The table lists roughly 55,000 clones, roughly three quarters of them singletons. Germline V gives CDR1 MNHNS, CDR2 SASEGT. After removal of 0 bases from V and 7 bases from J, the junction contained 9 bases not matched to a gene. CDR3 size: 18 residues. V gene TRBV6-1 combines with J gene TRBJ2-2; 12 bases map to TRBD2. The source material was CD4+ T cells from PBMCs cultured with HCoV-OC43 spike peptides, sampled after COVID-19 vaccination. Subset here: HCoV-OC43 spike overlapping peptide pool stimulation. This clonotype was obtained from a human donor who received a COVID-19 vaccine. The CDR3 loop reads CASSEARLAGGQIGELFF. The CDR3 DNA follows: TGTGCCAGCAGTGAAGCGCGGCTAGCGGGGGGGCAAATCGGGGAGCTGTTTTTT.